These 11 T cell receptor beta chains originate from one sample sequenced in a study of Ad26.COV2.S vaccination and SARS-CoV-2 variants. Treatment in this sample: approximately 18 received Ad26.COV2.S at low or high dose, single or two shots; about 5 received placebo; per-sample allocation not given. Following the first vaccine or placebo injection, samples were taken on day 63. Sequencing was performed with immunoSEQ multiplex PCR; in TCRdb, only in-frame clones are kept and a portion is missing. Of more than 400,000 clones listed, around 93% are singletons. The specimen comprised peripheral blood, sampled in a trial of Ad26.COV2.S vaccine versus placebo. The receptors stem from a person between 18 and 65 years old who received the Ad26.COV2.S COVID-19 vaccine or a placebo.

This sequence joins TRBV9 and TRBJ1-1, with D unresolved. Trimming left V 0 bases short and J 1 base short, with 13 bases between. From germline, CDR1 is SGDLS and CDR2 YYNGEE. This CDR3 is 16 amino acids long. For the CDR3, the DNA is TGTGCCAGCAGCGTAGTGAGTGCCGGAGGGAACACTGAAGCTTTCTTT. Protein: CASSVVSAGGNTEAFF. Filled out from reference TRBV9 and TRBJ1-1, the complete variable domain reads DSGVTQTPKHLITATGQRVTLRCSPRSGDLSVYWYQQSLDQGLQFLIQYYNGEERAKGNILERFSAQQFPDLHSELNLSSLELGDSALYFCASSVVSAGGNTEAFFGQGTRLTVV.

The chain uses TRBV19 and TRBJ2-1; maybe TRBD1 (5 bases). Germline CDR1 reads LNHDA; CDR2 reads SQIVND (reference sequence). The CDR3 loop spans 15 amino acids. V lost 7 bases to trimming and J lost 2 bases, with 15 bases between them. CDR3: CASTAGLGPYNEQFF. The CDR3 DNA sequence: TGTGCCAGTACGGCAGGGTTGGGGCCCTACAATGAGCAGTTCTTC.

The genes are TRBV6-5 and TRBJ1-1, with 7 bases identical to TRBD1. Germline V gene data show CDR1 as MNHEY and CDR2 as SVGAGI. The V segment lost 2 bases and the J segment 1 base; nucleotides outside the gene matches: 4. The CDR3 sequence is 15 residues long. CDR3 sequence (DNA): TGTGCCAGCAGTTACCTCCGGGACAGGAACACTGAAGCTTTCTTT. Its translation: CASSYLRDRNTEAFF.

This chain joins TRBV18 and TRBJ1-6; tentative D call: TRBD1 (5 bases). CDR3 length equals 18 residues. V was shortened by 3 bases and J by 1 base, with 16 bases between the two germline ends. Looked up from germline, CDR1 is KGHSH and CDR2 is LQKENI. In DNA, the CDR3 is TGTGCCAGCTCACCTAAGGCAGGGTTGGAGTCCTATAATTCACCCCTCCACTTT. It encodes CASSPKAGLESYNSPLHF.

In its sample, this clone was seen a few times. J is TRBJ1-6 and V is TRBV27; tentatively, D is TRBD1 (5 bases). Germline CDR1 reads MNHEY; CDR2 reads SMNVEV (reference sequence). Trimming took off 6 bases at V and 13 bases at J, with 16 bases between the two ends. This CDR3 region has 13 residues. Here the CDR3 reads CASSPPAGSPLHF. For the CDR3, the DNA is TGTGCCAGCAGCCCACCCGCAGGGTCGCCCCTCCACTTT.

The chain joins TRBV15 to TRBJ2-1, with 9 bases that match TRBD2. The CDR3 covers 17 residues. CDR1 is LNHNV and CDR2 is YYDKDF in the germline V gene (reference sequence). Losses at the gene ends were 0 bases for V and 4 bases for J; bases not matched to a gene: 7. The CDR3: CATSREGNSGRYNEQFF. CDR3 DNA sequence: TGTGCCACCAGCAGAGAGGGGAATAGCGGGAGATACAATGAGCAGTTCTTC.

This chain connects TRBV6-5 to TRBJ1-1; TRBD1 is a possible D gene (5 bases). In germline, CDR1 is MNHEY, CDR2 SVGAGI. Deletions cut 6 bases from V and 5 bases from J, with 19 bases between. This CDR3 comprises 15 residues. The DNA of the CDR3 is TGTGCCAGCAGCGATGACGTCAGGGTTTGGACTGAAGCTTTCTTT. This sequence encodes CASSDDVRVWTEAFF.

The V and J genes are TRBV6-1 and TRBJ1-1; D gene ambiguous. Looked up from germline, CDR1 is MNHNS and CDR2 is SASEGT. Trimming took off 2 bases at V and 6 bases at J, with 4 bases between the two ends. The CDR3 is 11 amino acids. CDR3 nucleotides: TGTGCCAGCAGTGAAAGCTCTGAAGCTTTCTTT. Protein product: CASSESSEAFF.

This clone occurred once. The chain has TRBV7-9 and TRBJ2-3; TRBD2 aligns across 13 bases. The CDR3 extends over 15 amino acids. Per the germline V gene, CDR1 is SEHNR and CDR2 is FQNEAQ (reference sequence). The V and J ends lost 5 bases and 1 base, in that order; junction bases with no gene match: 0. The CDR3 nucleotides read TGTGCCAGCAGCGGACTAGCGGGGGGCACAGATACGCAGTATTTT. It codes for CASSGLAGGTDTQYF.

The CDR3 loop reads CASSRTSGTTGELFF. CDR3 DNA: TGTGCCAGCAGCCGGACTAGCGGGACCACCGGGGAGCTGTTTTTT. J is TRBJ2-2 and V is TRBV7-9, with 12 bases aligning to TRBD2. The length of the CDR3 is 15 residues. After removal of 5 bases from V and 4 bases from J, the junction contained 2 bases not matched to a gene. Germline loops: CDR1 SEHNR, CDR2 FQNEAQ (reference sequence).

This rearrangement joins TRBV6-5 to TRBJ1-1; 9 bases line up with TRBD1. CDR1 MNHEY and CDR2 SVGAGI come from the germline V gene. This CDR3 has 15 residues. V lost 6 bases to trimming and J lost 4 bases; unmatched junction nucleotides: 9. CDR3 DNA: TGTGCCAGCAGACCTGACAGGGGGTGGGTCACTGAAGCTTTCTTT. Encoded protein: CASRPDRGWVTEAFF.